A selection of T cell receptor beta chains follows, all from one sample in a study of blood T cell repertoires in COVID-19. Profiling relied on immunoSEQ multiplex PCR, and the TCRdb table lists in-frame clones only, not all of them. Of some 45,000 clones listed, roughly three quarters are singletons. Source material: peripheral blood. These receptors were taken from a man aged 65-85 years with acute or convalescent COVID-19. The CDR3 runs from the conserved cysteine through the conserved F or W. D genes are given only for firm matches.

NA TRBJ2-5 18 TRBV9 CASSPIATGRSVGETQYF TGTGCCAGCAGCCCCATAGCGACGGGGAGGTCCGTAGGAGAGACCCAGTACTTC
TRBD2 TRBJ2-3 15 TRBV19 CASMASGGSTDTQYF TGTGCCAGTATGGCCAGCGGGGGATCCACAGATACGCAGTATTTT
TRBD2 TRBJ2-1 18 TRBV4-2 CASSQLNSGGPGIIKQFF TGTGCCAGCAGCCAGCTCAATAGCGGGGGCCCCGGTATAATTAAGCAGTTCTTC
NA TRBJ1-3 14 TRBV5-8 CASSLLGAGNTIYF TGTGCCAGCAGCCTCTTAGGGGCTGGAAACACCATATATTTT
TRBD1 TRBJ1-6 14 TRBV27 CASSLTGINSPLHF TGTGCCAGCAGTTTGACAGGGATTAATTCACCCCTCCACTTT
NA TRBJ1-5 17 TRBV15 CATSRGRGIWGNQPQHF TGTGCCACCAGCAGGGGCAGGGGCATATGGGGCAATCAGCCCCAGCATTTT
NA TRBJ1-1 13 TRBV19 CASSMTVNTEAFF TGTGCCAGTAGTATGACAGTGAACACTGAAGCTTTCTTT
NA TRBJ1-2 13 TRBV5-1 CASSPTTGYGYTF TGCGCCAGCAGCCCGACGACGGGCTATGGCTACACCTTC
NA TRBJ1-5 13 TRBV7-2 CASSEREGQPQHF TGTGCCAGCAGCGAGAGGGAGGGTCAGCCCCAGCATTTT
TRBD1 TRBJ1-2 15 TRBV7-6 CASSNDRVAKDGYTF TGTGCCAGCAGCAACGACAGGGTCGCCAAGGATGGCTACACCTTC
NA TRBJ2-7 14 TRBV5-1 CASSQQGRPYEQYF TGCGCCAGCAGCCAACAGGGAAGGCCCTACGAGCAGTACTTC
TRBD1 TRBJ1-4 14 TRBV19 CASSILLGQGKLFF TGTGCCAGTAGTATTCTCCTAGGACAGGGAAAACTGTTTTTT
TRBD1 TRBJ1-2 15 TRBV29-1 CSVDIVTGRNYGYTF TGCAGCGTTGATATCGTGACAGGGAGGAACTATGGCTACACCTTC
NA TRBJ2-1 15 TRBV7-2 CASSPFPFGSDEQFF TGTGCCAGCAGCCCATTCCCGTTCGGGAGCGATGAGCAGTTCTTC
TRBD1 TRBJ1-1 14 TRBV6-2/TRBV6-3 CASSSFQGAGEAFF TGTGCCAGCAGTTCCTTCCAGGGGGCGGGGGAAGCTTTCTTT